These T cell receptor beta chains were read from a single sample in a study of cytomegalovirus exposure and HLA in healthy donors. The method was immunoSEQ multiplex PCR; TCRdb's version includes in-frame clones alone and lacks a portion of them. This table holds some 140,000 clones, 86% found once. The sequenced material came from PBMCs. The receptors shown here come from a human donor in good health. The CDR3 runs from the conserved cysteine through the conserved F or W. The D gene is left open where the match is weak.

CDR3aa	j_gene	d_gene	v_gene
CASSFGDSTNQPQHF	TRBJ1-5	TRBD1	TRBV5-1
CASNQGTYNEQFF	TRBJ2-1	NA	TRBV2
CASSVGPLYNEQFF	TRBJ2-1	NA	TRBV9
CASNSGAGGPGEQFF	TRBJ2-1	TRBD2	TRBV28
CASSQHTSGGPSTDTQYF	TRBJ2-3	TRBD2	TRBV4-3
CASSRQRGAPQETQYF	TRBJ2-5	TRBD2	TRBV11-2
CASSTGTAPYNEQFF	TRBJ2-1	TRBD1	TRBV27
CASSLASGGLYNEQFF	TRBJ2-1	TRBD2	TRBV5-1
CASSSPRGGAGELFF	TRBJ2-2	TRBD2	TRBV7-3
CASSASPNRGYSNQPQHF	TRBJ1-5	TRBD1	TRBV19
CATNKRTGDNYGYTF	TRBJ1-2	TRBD1	TRBV19
CASSFDRSYEQYF	TRBJ2-7	NA	TRBV7-8
CASSFWPVASNTEAFF	TRBJ1-1	NA	TRBV11-2
CASTETGTVYNSPLHF	TRBJ1-6	TRBD1	TRBV7-9